This is a list of T cell receptor beta chains from one sample in a study of cytomegalovirus exposure and HLA in healthy donors. Some clones are missing from TCRdb's copy, which holds only in-frame ones; the method was immunoSEQ multiplex PCR. The sample includes 150,000 to 200,000 clones, approximately 80% of them seen just once. The specimen was PBMCs. These receptors were taken from a male donor in good health and CMV-seropositive. Each CDR3 is given with its conserved first and last residue. Fields, in order: J gene, D gene, V gene, clone size, CDR3 protein, CDR3 DNA. The D gene is left open where the match is weak. Clone size is stated in some rows and not others, as once, few, many or a class when expanded.

>TRBJ1-4|TRBD1|TRBV18|.
CASSQKQGATNEKLFF
TGTGCCAGCTCGCAGAAACAGGGGGCAACTAATGAAAAACTGTTTTTT
>TRBJ2-7|.|TRBV27|.
CASSLSPQTFPQYF
TGTGCCAGCAGTTTATCGCCCCAGACATTTCCGCAGTACTTC
>TRBJ1-4|TRBD1|TRBV23-1|.
CASSQSGTGGEKLFF
TGCGCCAGCAGTCAATCGGGGACAGGGGGGGAAAAACTGTTTTTT
>TRBJ2-7|.|TRBV7-3|.
CASSPPVRGFSSYEQYF
TGTGCCAGCAGCCCCCCCGTTAGGGGGTTTAGCTCCTACGAGCAGTACTTC
>TRBJ2-3|.|TRBV7-3|.
CASSLVGSTDTQYF
TGTGCCAGCAGCTTAGTCGGGAGCACAGATACGCAGTATTTT
>TRBJ2-7|TRBD1|TRBV27|.
CASSLGQSSYEQYF
TGTGCCAGCAGTTTGGGACAGAGCTCCTACGAGCAGTACTTC
>TRBJ1-1|.|TRBV11-3|.
CASSLTTGNTEAFF
TGTGCCAGCAGCTTAACGACAGGGAACACTGAAGCTTTCTTT
>TRBJ2-5|TRBD2|TRBV7-2|few
CASSPTSGLQETQYF
TGTGCCAGCAGCCCGACTAGCGGGCTCCAAGAGACCCAGTACTTC
>TRBJ2-3|TRBD1|TRBV5-1|.
CASGTGTGVVSDTQYF
TGCGCCAGCGGGACCGGGACAGGGGTCGTTTCAGATACGCAGTATTTT
>TRBJ2-7|TRBD2|TRBV27|.
CASSPLRETSYEQYF
TGTGCCAGCAGTCCCCTGCGGGAGACCTCCTACGAGCAGTACTTC
>TRBJ2-7|TRBD2|TRBV5-4|.
CASSLSGSDEQYF
TGTGCCAGCAGTCTAAGCGGGAGCGACGAGCAGTACTTC
>TRBJ1-2|.|TRBV9|few
CASSVGTNYGYTF
TGTGCCAGCAGCGTTGGCACTAACTATGGCTACACCTTC
>TRBJ2-2|.|TRBV5-5|few
CASSLSGYTGELFF
TGTGCCAGCAGCTTATCAGGGTACACCGGGGAGCTGTTTTTT
>TRBJ2-3|TRBD2|TRBV15|.
CATSSGLAGGTDTQYF
TGTGCCACCAGCAGTGGACTAGCGGGGGGGACTGATACGCAGTATTTT
>TRBJ1-3|TRBD1|TRBV28|.
CASSSRQGVSGNTIYF
TGTGCCAGCAGTTCCCGACAGGGGGTTAGTGGAAACACCATATATTTT
>TRBJ1-6|.|TRBV5-1|.
CASSEGSNSPLHF
TGCGCCAGCAGCGAGGGATCGAATTCACCCCTCCACTTT
>TRBJ2-7|TRBD2|TRBV28|.
CASRPTGTISYEQYF
TGTGCCAGCAGACCGACCGGGACTATCTCCTACGAGCAGTACTTC
>TRBJ2-7|TRBD1|TRBV5-1|.
CASSPGTGLYEQYF
TGCGCCAGCAGTCCCGGGACAGGGCTTTACGAGCAGTACTTC
>TRBJ1-6|TRBD1|TRBV25-1|.
CASSLPTGASPLHF
TGTGCCAGCAGTCTCCCGACAGGGGCTTCACCCCTCCACTTT
>TRBJ1-5|.|TRBV6-6|.
CASMEGQPQHF
TGTGCCAGCATGGAGGGTCAGCCCCAGCATTTT
>TRBJ1-3|.|TRBV7-9|.
CASSAARGGNTIYF
TGTGCCAGCAGCGCGGCCAGGGGCGGAAACACCATATATTTT
>TRBJ2-7|.|TRBV25-1|.
CASTPRKGLNEQYF
TGTGCCAGCACCCCAAGGAAGGGGTTGAACGAGCAGTACTTC
>TRBJ2-7|TRBD1|TRBV6-5|.
CASSSTGYHEQYF
TGTGCCAGCAGTTCGACAGGGTACCACGAGCAGTACTTC
>TRBJ1-4|.|TRBV27|.
CASSLRGGRSNEKLFF
TGTGCCAGCAGTTTAAGGGGTGGACGGTCTAATGAAAAACTGTTTTTT
>TRBJ2-7|.|TRBV7-9|.
CASSLGQGNSYEQYF
TGTGCCAGCAGCTTAGGCCAGGGGAATTCTTACGAGCAGTACTTC
>TRBJ2-5|TRBD2|TRBV7-9|.
CASSIARLAGKGETQYF
TGTGCCAGCAGCATAGCGAGACTAGCGGGAAAAGGAGAGACCCAGTACTTC
>TRBJ2-7|.|TRBV29-1|.
CSVTVSSYEQYF
TGCAGCGTGACAGTCTCCTCCTACGAGCAGTACTTC
>TRBJ2-1|TRBD2|TRBV28|.
CASSLTAGAYNEQFF
TGTGCCAGCAGTTTAACAGCGGGAGCCTACAATGAGCAGTTCTTC
>TRBJ2-7|TRBD1|TRBV19|.
CASSIGQGGGRGNYEQYF
TGTGCCAGTAGTATTGGACAGGGAGGCGGCCGCGGAAACTACGAGCAGTACTTC
>TRBJ2-3|.|TRBV28|few
CASCDLVVGTQYF
TGTGCCAGCTGCGACTTGGTCGTAGGTACGCAGTATTTT
>TRBJ2-3|TRBD2|TRBV11-2|.
CASSPRLAGGTDTQYF
TGTGCCAGCAGCCCGCGACTAGCGGGAGGGACAGATACGCAGTATTTT
>TRBJ2-1|.|TRBV12-5|.
CASGPGVWVEQFF
TGTGCTAGTGGTCCGGGGGTGTGGGTTGAGCAGTTCTTC
>TRBJ1-1|TRBD1|TRBV11-2|.
CASSPRTGTNTEAFF
TGTGCCAGCAGCCCCCGGACAGGGACGAACACTGAAGCTTTCTTT
>TRBJ1-4|.|TRBV7-6|.
CASSSLLVGQEKLFF
TGTGCCAGCAGCTCCCTTTTGGTCGGACAGGAAAAACTGTTTTTT
>TRBJ2-3|.|TRBV28|.
CASSSPKPGGTDTQYF
TGTGCCAGCAGTTCCCCCAAACCGGGGGGCACAGATACGCAGTATTTT
>TRBJ2-5|.|TRBV7-9|.
CASSLQETQYF
TGTGCCAGCAGCTTACAGGAGACCCAGTACTTC
>TRBJ2-7|.|TRBV14|.
CASSMAVSYEQYF
TGTGCCAGCAGCATGGCGGTTTCCTACGAGCAGTACTTC
>TRBJ2-2|TRBD1|TRBV5-6|.
CASSFPDRASGELFF
TGTGCCAGCAGTTTTCCCGACAGGGCGAGCGGGGAGCTGTTTTTT
>TRBJ1-2|TRBD1|TRBV7-2|once
CASSLALTDRGLYGYTF
TGTGCCAGCAGCTTAGCCCTAACAGACAGGGGGCTCTATGGCTACACCTTC
>TRBJ2-7|.|TRBV6-5|.
CASSYSGSSYEQYF
TGTGCCAGCAGTTACTCGGGCAGTTCCTACGAGCAGTACTTC
>TRBJ1-2|TRBD1|TRBV4-1|.
CASSPTLIGGQDGYTF
TGCGCCAGCAGCCCCACCCTAATAGGGGGCCAGGATGGCTACACCTTC
>TRBJ1-2|.|TRBV2|.
CASSEIGFRGYTF
TGTGCCAGCAGTGAGATCGGGTTCCGGGGCTACACCTTC
>TRBJ1-3|.|TRBV28|.
CASSLTGNSGNTIYF
TGTGCCAGCAGCCTGACAGGAAACTCTGGAAACACCATATATTTT
>TRBJ2-1|.|TRBV7-9|.
CASSSSNANEQFF
TGTGCCAGCAGCTCTTCCAATGCGAATGAGCAGTTCTTC
>TRBJ2-1|.|TRBV7-2|.
CASSLDRPGNEQFF
TGTGCCAGCAGCTTAGACAGACCCGGCAATGAGCAGTTCTTC
>TRBJ2-7|TRBD1|TRBV7-7|.
CASSLEDRSKQYF
TGTGCTAGCAGCTTAGAGGACAGGAGCAAGCAGTACTTC
>TRBJ1-5|TRBD1|TRBV28|.
CASSFRDRARQPQHF
TGTGCCAGCAGTTTCCGGGACAGAGCAAGACAGCCCCAGCATTTT
>TRBJ2-7|.|TRBV5-1|.
CASTLRRGEEVHEQYF
TGCGCCAGCACCCTCAGGCGCGGGGAGGAGGTCCACGAGCAGTACTTC
>TRBJ2-7|.|TRBV28|.
CASSMGGLHYEQYF
TGTGCCAGCAGCATGGGAGGACTACACTACGAGCAGTACTTC
>TRBJ2-7|TRBD1|TRBV6-5|.
CASSRTGTVPYEQYF
TGTGCCAGCAGCCGAACCGGGACAGTGCCCTACGAGCAGTACTTC
>TRBJ2-7|TRBD2|TRBV13|.
CASSLTSGRGYEQYF
TGTGCCAGCAGCTTAACTAGCGGGAGGGGCTACGAGCAGTACTTC